These 2 T cell receptor beta chains came from one sample sequenced in a study of shared clonotypes between healthy human individuals (dated by TCRdb to 2020 to 2021). Libraries were prepared through the immunoSEQ multiplex PCR assay. The clones in this table, taken by TCRdb from immuneACCESS, are in-frame only. Not every clone is retained; where verified, under half of the shortfall comes from an unresolved V gene, and the cause of the rest is unknown. The sample yields 2 million or so clones; about 95% were counted once. About 1.1% of the sample goes to the ten largest clones. CD8 naive samples were obtained by positive selection for CCR7 among CD45RO-negative cells, yielding a CD45RA+CCR7+ population from which TemRA cells were excluded. Specimen: naive CD8+ T cells sorted from blood. Sample cell subset or site, as interpreted from the label and publication: CD45RA+CCR7+. The receptors originated from a man aged 18 to 29 in good health.

The chain links TRBV14 to TRBJ2-1, with D perhaps given as TRBD1 or TRBD2 (5 bases each). V lost 2 bases, J lost 10 bases, and 12 bases lay in between. Germline V lookup: CDR1 SGHDN, CDR2 FVKESK. This CDR3 is 13 amino acids long. CDR3 coding DNA: TGTGCCAGCAGCCAATTTTCAGGGAGCGAGCAGTTCTTC. It yields the protein CASSQFSGSEQFF.

The chain has TRBV27 and TRBJ1-1; D might be TRBD1 (5 bases). Trimming stripped 6 bases from V and 4 bases from J, with 18 bases between. Germline loops: CDR1 MNHEY, CDR2 SMNVEV (reference sequence). The length of the CDR3 is 15 residues. CDR3 in DNA: TGTGCCAGCAGCTCAAACCCCCCGGGGGGCACTGAAGCTTTCTTT. Its translation: CASSSNPPGGTEAFF.